One and the same sample provided the 19 T cell receptor beta chains below, sequenced in a study of regulatory T cells in long-lasting Graves disease. Construction of the TCR beta libraries employed iRepertoire HTBI primers in conjunction with Arm-PCR of CDR3 regions. TCRdb reprocessed the multiplex PCR reads via MiXCR and lists one record per CDR3 protein. The sample has around 500,000 distinct CDR3 sequences; roughly 14% are singletons. Specified time point: newly diagnosed GD, antithyroid drugs for less than 3 months. Scientists built the TCR library using RNA that was extracted from PBMCs. These data are also associated with another study on T cells in Graves' hyperthyroidism and ophthalmopathy.

Material: peripheral blood mononuclear cells (PBMCs), obtained at new diagnosis, from a patient treated with antithyroid drugs. The receptor source for this set is a man aged 30 to 45 with Graves disease.

V gene TRBV10-3 combines with J gene TRBJ1-6, with a tentative D call TRBD1 (6 bases). The CDR3 sequence is 13 residues long. V lost 10 bases and J 9 bases, leaving 16 bases between the germline ends. Germline lookup yields CDR1 ENHRY and CDR2 SYGVKD. CDR3 nucleotide sequence: TGTGCCAACCGCGAGGGGGAAGGTTCACCCCTCCACTTT. It is translated as CANREGEGSPLHF.

This chain uses TRBV11-3 with TRBJ2-1, with D tentatively TRBD1 (5 bases). The V end was cut by 5 bases, the J end by 4 bases, with 15 bases between. The CDR3 contains 15 residues. The germline V gene encodes CDR1 SGHNT and CDR2 YENEEA. The CDR3, as DNA: TGTGCCAGCAGCCAGGGTGGGCCTACATACAATGAGCAGTTCTTC. Translating it yields CASSQGGPTYNEQFF.

This clonotype was observed a handful of times. This chain links TRBV5-6 with TRBJ2-6; D unresolved. V shed 3 bases and J shed 7 bases, with 5 bases lying between them. In germline, CDR1 is SGHDT, CDR2 YYEEEE. The CDR3 has 12 amino acids. CDR3 protein: CASSWVANVLTF. The CDR3 DNA sequence: TGTGCCAGCAGCTGGGTAGCCAACGTCCTGACTTTC.

This clonotype was seen ten or more times. The chain links TRBV5-1 to TRBJ2-1, with 9 bases identical to TRBD2. CDR3 length equals 16 residues. V gave up 4 bases and J gave up 10 bases; unmatched junction bases: 15. Germline V CDR1 and CDR2: SGHRS, YFSETQ. The CDR3 DNA reads as TGCGCCAGCAGCCCCCACTCAGCGGGAGGATCGGGCGAGCAGTTCTTC. Amino acid sequence: CASSPHSAGGSGEQFF. Full variable domain (missing parts from reference TRBV5-1 and TRBJ2-1): KAGVTQTPRYLIKTRGQQVTLSCSPISGHRSVSWYQQTPGQGLQFLFEYFSETQRNKGNFPGRFSGRQFSNSRSEMNVSTLELGDSALYLCASSPHSAGGSGEQFFGPGTRLTVL.

The chain employs TRBV5-6 and TRBJ2-2; TRBD2 agrees at 11 bases. The CDR3 totals 16 residues. Germline CDR1 SGHDT, CDR2 YYEEEE. The junction had 4 bases not matched to a gene; V was cut back by 4 bases and J by 2 bases. The CDR3 sequence is CASSLGLAANTGELFF. CDR3 bases: TGTGCCAGCAGCCTGGGACTAGCGGCTAACACCGGGGAGCTGTTTTTT.

This clonotype has just a few counts. Germline is not matched at one junction end, which may reflect a read error. The rearrangement links TRBV6-2 or TRBV6-3 to TRBJ1-2, with 7 bases matching TRBD1. The CDR3 consists of 14 residues. CDR1 and CDR2 from the germline V gene are MNHEY and SVGEGT. CDR3 amino acids: CASSYFDRDYGHTF. CDR3 DNA sequence: TGTGCCAGCAGTTACTTCGACAGGGATTATGGCCACACCTTC.

This clonotype was observed a handful of times. The rearrangement uses TRBV13 and TRBJ2-7; D may correspond to TRBD1 or TRBD2 (6 bases each). This CDR3 is 13 amino acids long. CDR1 and CDR2 from the germline V gene are PRHDT and FYEKMQ (reference sequence). Trimming removed 5 bases at V and 5 bases at J, with 13 bases between. The DNA of the CDR3 is TGTGCCAGCAGCCTAAAGGGGGGAAACGAGCAGTACTTC. It translates to CASSLKGGNEQYF.

This clonotype was detected many times. This chain joins TRBV3-1 and TRBJ2-3, with D unresolved. Per the germline V gene, CDR1 is LGHDT and CDR2 is YNNKEL (reference sequence). This CDR3 has 14 residues. Trimming stripped 4 bases from V and 4 bases from J, with 12 bases between. CDR3 DNA sequence: TGTGCCAGCAGCCGGGCCTCGGCCTCAGATACGCAGTATTTT. It encodes CASSRASASDTQYF.

The sample holds many counts of this clonotype. This chain uses TRBV7-9 with TRBJ1-2; 7 positions agree with TRBD1. Germline V lookup: CDR1 SEHNR, CDR2 FQNEAQ (reference sequence). The CDR3 consists of 16 residues. V lost 3 bases to trimming and J lost 3 bases; unmatched junction nucleotides: 10. The CDR3 loop reads CASSFHGDSLDYGYTF. As DNA, the CDR3 is TGTGCCAGCAGCTTCCACGGGGACAGCCTCGACTATGGCTACACCTTC.

The table lists this clonotype with a few counts. The rearrangement uses TRBV10-3 and TRBJ1-2; weak D call: TRBD1 (5 bases). The germline gives CDR1 ENHRY, CDR2 SYGVKD. The germline V and J ends were trimmed by 2 bases and 7 bases, with 11 bases remaining between them. The CDR3 spans 13 residues. The CDR3 coding sequence is TGTGCCATCAGTGAGAATCGGGGGTTTGGCTACACCTTC. Residues: CAISENRGFGYTF.

This clonotype was picked up many times. The rearrangement links TRBV10-1 to TRBJ2-1; 10 bases agree with TRBD2. The ends lost 4 bases at V and 8 bases at J; junction bases unmatched: 17. Germline CDR1 WNHNN, CDR2 SYGVQD (reference sequence). The CDR3 totals 18 residues. The CDR3 DNA is TGCGCCAGCAGTGTGGGAGGACTAGCGGAGTCCCGAAGTCATGAGCAGTTCTTC. Translation: CASSVGGLAESRSHEQFF.

The genes are TRBV19 and TRBJ2-2, with a tentative D call TRBD1 (6 bases). This CDR3 region has 17 residues. Germline CDR1 is LNHDA and CDR2 is SQIVND (reference sequence). With 5 bases removed from V and 2 bases from J, the gap between germline ends came to 18 bases. DNA of the CDR3: TGTGCCAGTAGTTCGTCCTACACCAGGGGCAACACCGGGGAGCTGTTTTTT. Translation: CASSSSYTRGNTGELFF.

The table lists this clonotype with a few counts. The rearrangement joins TRBV7-8 to TRBJ2-1; 7 bases line up with TRBD1. Losses at the gene ends were 1 base for V and 3 bases for J; bases not matched to a gene: 6. CDR3 length: 16 amino acids. Germline V gives CDR1 SGHVS, CDR2 FQNEAQ. The DNA of the CDR3 is TGTGCCAGCAGCTTAGAAACAGGGGTGCTCTACAATGAGCAGTTCTTC. It codes for CASSLETGVLYNEQFF.

This clonotype was seen repeatedly, ten times or more. This sequence joins TRBV12-3 or TRBV12-4 and TRBJ2-5; D is possibly TRBD1 (6 bases). The V end lost 2 bases, the J end lost 5 bases, and 9 bases lay between the germline ends. The CDR3 is made up of 13 amino acids. The CDR3 nucleotides are TGTGCCAGCAGTTTAAACAGGGCCGAGACCCAGTACTTC. Protein product: CASSLNRAETQYF.

The rearrangement uses TRBV5-6 and TRBJ2-2; D is possibly TRBD1 (5 bases). Germline V gene data show CDR1 as SGHDT and CDR2 as YYEEEE. V lost 3 bases and J lost 9, with 12 bases in between. The CDR3 has 13 residues. In DNA form, the CDR3 reads TGTGCCAGCAGCTGGGGCCGCGGATGGGAGCTGTTTTTT. It yields the protein CASSWGRGWELFF.

This clonotype was counted many times. The J gene is TRBJ2-5, the V gene TRBV15; D gene uncertain. CDR3 length equals 12 residues. Trimming stripped 0 bases from V and 5 bases from J, with 4 bases between. Germline V gene sequence: CDR1 LNHNV, CDR2 YYDKDF (reference sequence). CDR3 nucleotide sequence: TGTGCCACCAGCAGAGATCTGGAGACCCAGTACTTC. Translated, it gives CATSRDLETQYF.

Note on this clonotype: A much larger clonotype is one base distant, so this may be a read error. The chain has TRBV20-1 and TRBJ2-7; TRBD2 matches at 11 bases. CDR3 size: 15 residues. From germline, CDR1 is DFQATT and CDR2 SNEGSKA (reference sequence). The trim removed 0 bases at V and 4 bases at J, leaving 5 bases unmatched. This CDR3 reads CSAREGPSGRYEQYF. The CDR3 DNA reads as TGCAGTGCTAGAGAAGGTCCTAGCGGGAGGTACGAGCAGTACTTC.

Here the CDR3 DNA reads TGTGCCAGCAGTTTGGAGCGGGAGAGGCGGGAGCAGTACTTC. It encodes CASSLERERREQYF. The chain is built from TRBV12-3 or TRBV12-4 and TRBJ2-7; 8 nucleotides align to TRBD2. Trimming cost V 3 bases and J 7 bases; bases outside gene matches: 8. The CDR3 has 14 residues.

Many counts were recorded for this clonotype. The rearrangement links TRBV20-1 to TRBJ2-3; no definite D call. Germline V gene data show CDR1 as DFQATT and CDR2 as SNEGSKA (reference sequence). The CDR3 spans 16 residues. V was trimmed by 1 base and J by 4 bases, leaving 18 bases between them. CDR3 nucleotide sequence: TGCAGTGCTAGAGCCGTAAGGCCGTCCACGGCAGATACGCAGTATTTT. Translating gives CSARAVRPSTADTQYF.